Below, 19 T cell receptor beta chains from the same sample are listed, as sequenced in a study of post-analysis software for immune sequencing data. Findings of the study overall: Comparison of patients with controls showed five or six TRBV segments more frequent in patients, TRBV5-6, TRBV5-1 and TRBV20-1 among them.

Their cognate antigens are unknown. Included in the TCR beta cDNA libraries were unique molecular identifiers. TCRdb processed the PCR reads anew with MiXCR; each CDR3 protein has one entry. The repertoire holds roughly 730,000 distinct CDR3 sequences, about 32% seen once, with roughly 0.54% in the top ten. The sample comprised blood. The source of these receptors is a girl between 10 and 17 years old with multiple sclerosis.

This clonotype was counted between two and nine times. This CDR3 is CASRTTGGDTGELFF. The CDR3 nucleotides are TGTGCCAGCAGAACGACAGGGGGCGACACCGGGGAGCTGTTTTTT. The chain joins TRBV7-9 to TRBJ2-2; 10 positions agree with TRBD1. Germline assignment: CDR1 SEHNR and CDR2 FQNEAQ (reference sequence). The CDR3 spans 15 residues. Germline trimming cut 6 bases from V and 3 bases from J; bases unmatched to any gene: 4.

With respect to this clonotype: This clone may be a read error of a much larger clone one base away. V is TRBV4-3 and J is TRBJ2-5, with 9 bases fitting TRBD2. Germline values: CDR1 LGHNA, CDR2 YSLEER. CDR3 length: 16 amino acids. The J segment lost 4 bases and the V segment lost 4 bases, leaving 10 bases of the junction unmatched. The CDR3 sequence: CASSPRSLAGAETQYF. DNA of the CDR3: TGCGCCAGCAGCCCGAGATCCTTAGCGGGAGCAGAGACCCAGTACTTC.

J is TRBJ2-6 and V is TRBV19, with 9 bases lining up with TRBD1. Germline CDR1 reads LNHDA; CDR2 reads SQIVND (reference sequence). The V segment lost 7 bases and the J segment 0 bases; nucleotides outside the gene matches: 10. The CDR3 runs 18 residues. CDR3 DNA sequence: TGTGCCAGTACCGACCCGGGACAGGGATACTCTGGGGCCAACGTCCTGACTTTC. The encoded protein is CASTDPGQGYSGANVLTF.

The J gene is TRBJ2-1, the V gene TRBV20-1; D assignment may be TRBD1 or TRBD2 (5 bases each). From germline, CDR1 is DFQATT and CDR2 SNEGSKA (reference sequence). The CDR3 has 11 residues. Trimming cost V 7 bases and J 9 bases, with 13 bases left between them. The CDR3 DNA reads as TGCAGTGAAGTAGATGGGACTGAGCAGTTCTTC. Protein: CSEVDGTEQFF.

About this clonotype: A much bigger clone sits one base away, suggesting this may be a read error. V gene TRBV6-4 combines with J gene TRBJ2-1, with D perhaps matching TRBD2 (10 bases). This CDR3 has 16 amino acids. Germline V lookup: CDR1 MRHNA, CDR2 SNTAGT. Trimming removed 3 bases from V and 7 bases from J, with 19 bases in between. The CDR3 is CASSEITSGTGNEQFF. The CDR3 DNA sequence: TGTGCCAGCAGTGAAATCACTAGCGGGACAGGGAATGAGCAGTTCTTC.

This clonotype was recorded a few times. The DNA for the CDR3 is TGTGCCAGCTCACCAGGGCGGGAGATCATCTACAATGAGCAGTTCTTC. Translating gives CASSPGREIIYNEQFF. The chain joins TRBV18 to TRBJ2-1; 7 bases fit TRBD2. J lost 3 bases, V lost 2 bases, and 7 bases had no gene match. This CDR3 has 16 residues. Germline V gene sequence: CDR1 KGHSH, CDR2 LQKENI. The whole variable domain, filled in from reference TRBV18 and TRBJ2-1, reads NAGVMQNPRHLVRRRGQEARLRCSPMKGHSHVYWYRQLPEEGLKFMVYLQKENIIDESGMPKERFSAEFPKEGPSILRIQQVVRGDSAAYFCASSPGREIIYNEQFFGPGTRLTVL.

V is TRBV9 and J is TRBJ1-1, with D possibly being TRBD1 (5 bases). This CDR3 is 16 amino acids long. Germline lookup yields CDR1 SGDLS and CDR2 YYNGEE. V lost 2 bases to trimming and J lost 5 bases, with 19 bases between them. For the CDR3, the DNA is TGTGCCAGCAGCGTGGGGGGAGGTCCCGGTAGGACTGAAGCTTTCTTT. Its translation is CASSVGGGPGRTEAFF.

This chain uses TRBV7-2 with TRBJ2-7; D unclear. Trimming shortened V by 1 base and J by 6 bases, and 10 bases separated the two germline ends. Per the germline V gene, CDR1 is SGHTA and CDR2 is FQGNSA. The length of the CDR3 is 13 residues. The CDR3 DNA reads as TGTGCCAGCAGCTTAGGCCCCCTGCGCGAGCAGTACTTC. This codes for CASSLGPLREQYF.

The rearrangement links TRBV4-1 to TRBJ2-1, with TRBD2 matching over 12 bases. Per the germline V gene, CDR1 is MGHRA and CDR2 is YSYEKL. V gave up 2 bases and J gave up 8 bases; unmatched junction bases: 16. CDR3 length: 19 amino acids. The CDR3, as DNA: TGCGCCAGCAGCCAAACCGGGACTAGCGGGCCCGGTGGAGGCGATGAGCAGTTCTTC. Translating gives CASSQTGTSGPGGGDEQFF.

The gene calls are TRBV7-9 and TRBJ2-7; 9 bases fit TRBD1. V trimming: 4 bases; J trimming: 6 bases; junction bases outside the gene matches: 16. Germline loops: CDR1 SEHNR, CDR2 FQNEAQ (reference sequence). The CDR3 length is 17 residues. DNA of the CDR3: TGTGCCAGCAGCTCAAACAGGGGGCAAGGACACACGGCCGAGCAGTACTTC. Its protein is CASSSNRGQGHTAEQYF. Full variable domain (remainder filled in from reference TRBV7-9 and TRBJ2-7): DTGVSQNPRHKITKRGQNVTFRCDPISEHNRLYWYRQTLGQGPEFLTYFQNEAQLEKSRLLSDRFSAERPKGSFSTLEIQRTEQGDSAMYLCASSSNRGQGHTAEQYFGPGTRLTVT.

This clonotype showed up many times. DNA for the CDR3: TGTGCCAGCAGTGTCAGTGAGACCCAGTACTTC. This codes for CASSVSETQYF. The chain combines TRBV12-3 or TRBV12-4 with TRBJ2-5; no reliable D call. V was shortened by 5 bases and J by 5 bases, with 6 bases between the two germline ends. This CDR3 has 11 amino acids.

A remark on this clonotype: This may be a read error: a much more frequent sequence differs by one nucleotide. CDR3 sequence reads: CASSICYEQYF. The CDR3 DNA reads as TGTGCCAGCAGTATCTGCTACGAGCAGTACTTC. The V and J genes are TRBV12-3 or TRBV12-4 and TRBJ2-7, with D hard to call. The V and J ends lost 5 bases and 3 bases respectively, with 5 bases between them. This CDR3 region has 11 residues.

This clonotype was detected many times. Here the CDR3 reads CASSTGGSNYGYTF. The DNA for the CDR3 is TGTGCCAGCAGCACCGGAGGTAGCAACTATGGCTACACCTTC. The chain joins TRBV9 to TRBJ1-2; D is undetermined. V gave up 4 bases and J gave up 2 bases, with 12 bases separating them. This CDR3 contains 14 residues. CDR1 is SGDLS and CDR2 is YYNGEE in the germline V gene.

Comments on this clonotype: An end of the junction differs from the germline gene, which may be a read error. V gene TRBV11-2 combines with J gene TRBJ2-7; no clear D. The CDR3 consists of 12 residues. Germline V CDR1 and CDR2: SGHAT, FQNNGV. The CDR3 DNA sequence: TGTGTCAGCAGCTTTCACCTCGGAGAGCAGTACTTC. Amino acid sequence: CVSSFHLGEQYF.

The chain carries TRBV7-9 and TRBJ2-3, with TRBD2 as a possible D gene (5 bases). From germline, CDR1 is SEHNR and CDR2 FQNEAQ (reference sequence). The CDR3 length is 13 residues. The V and J ends lost 3 bases and 4 bases respectively, with 8 bases between them. This chain's CDR3 is CASSLFGADTQYF. As DNA, the CDR3 is TGTGCCAGCAGCTTGTTCGGGGCAGATACGCAGTATTTT.

Remarks on this clonotype: Possible read error: a much larger clone is one base away. V gene TRBV6-1 combines with J gene TRBJ2-5, with 12 nucleotides matching TRBD2. The CDR3 sequence is 14 residues long. Germline loops: CDR1 MNHNS, CDR2 SASEGT. The CDR3 is CASSGLAGGGEQDF. The CDR3 DNA reads TGTGCCAGCAGTGGTCTAGCGGGAGGGGGCGAGCAGGACTTC.

In this sample, this clonotype turned up a few times. The chain uses TRBV5-1 and TRBJ1-2; no clear D. Germline CDR1 and CDR2: SGHRS and YFSETQ. The CDR3 spans 14 residues. V was clipped by 0 bases and J by 4 bases, with 10 bases between them. The DNA of the CDR3 is TGCGCCAGCAGCTTGGCCAGTGAAGCCTATGGCTACACCTTC. Amino acids: CASSLASEAYGYTF. The full variable domain, with the rest looked up from reference TRBV5-1 and TRBJ1-2, is KAGVTQTPRYLIKTRGQQVTLSCSPISGHRSVSWYQQTPGQGLQFLFEYFSETQRNKGNFPGRFSGRQFSNSRSEMNVSTLELGDSALYLCASSLASEAYGYTFGSGTRLTVV.

This clonotype was seen more than once but under ten times. This chain links TRBV20-1 with TRBJ2-1, with D uncertain. The CDR3 loop spans 14 amino acids. V lost 6 bases and J 4 bases, leaving 16 bases between the germline ends. Germline V gene sequence: CDR1 DFQATT, CDR2 SNEGSKA (reference sequence). The CDR3 DNA sequence: TGCAGTGCCGATCCCCCGATCGGGTACAATGAGCAGTTCTTC. It specifies CSADPPIGYNEQFF.

J is TRBJ2-6 and V is TRBV20-1, with 8 bases matching TRBD1. Germline values: CDR1 DFQATT, CDR2 SNEGSKA (reference sequence). CDR3 size: 19 residues. V lost 2 bases and J lost 0; bases outside the gene matches: 12. The CDR3 spells CSARQYTGTGTSGANVLTF. Written as DNA, the CDR3 is TGCAGTGCTAGACAATATACCGGGACAGGAACCTCTGGGGCCAACGTCCTGACTTTC.